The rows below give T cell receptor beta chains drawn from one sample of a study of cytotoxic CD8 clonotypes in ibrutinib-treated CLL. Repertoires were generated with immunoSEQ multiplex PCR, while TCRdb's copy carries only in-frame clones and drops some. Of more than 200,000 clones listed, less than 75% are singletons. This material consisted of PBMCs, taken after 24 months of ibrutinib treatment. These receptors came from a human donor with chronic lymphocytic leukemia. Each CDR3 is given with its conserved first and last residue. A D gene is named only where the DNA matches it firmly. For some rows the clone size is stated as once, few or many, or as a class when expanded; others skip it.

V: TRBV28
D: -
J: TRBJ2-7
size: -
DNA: TGTGCCAGCGGGCGGAAGAGCTCCTACGAGCAGTACTTC
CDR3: CASGRKSSYEQYF

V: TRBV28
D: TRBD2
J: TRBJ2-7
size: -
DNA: TGTGCCAGCAGTTTCGTCTTCGGGACTAGCGCCTACGAGCAGTACTTC
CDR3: CASSFVFGTSAYEQYF

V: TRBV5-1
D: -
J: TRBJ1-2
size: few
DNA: TGCGCCAGCAGCTTAGGAGGTCGAAGCGGCTACACCTTC
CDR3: CASSLGGRSGYTF

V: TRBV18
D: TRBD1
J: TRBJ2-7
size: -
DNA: TGTGCCAGCTCCCGGGGACAGGCGTCCTACGAGCAGTACTTC
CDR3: CASSRGQASYEQYF

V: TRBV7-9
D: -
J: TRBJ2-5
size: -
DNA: TGTGCCAGCAGCTTTACACAACAAGAGACCCAGTACTTC
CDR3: CASSFTQQETQYF

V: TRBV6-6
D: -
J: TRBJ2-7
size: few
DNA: TGTGCCAGCAAGGATCCCTCCTACGAGCAGTACTTC
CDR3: CASKDPSYEQYF

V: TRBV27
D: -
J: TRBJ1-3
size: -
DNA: TGTGCCAGCAGTCCGTGGACTGGAAACACCATATATTTT
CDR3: CASSPWTGNTIYF

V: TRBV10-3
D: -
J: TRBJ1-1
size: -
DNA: TGTGCCATCTCTCGGACCCTGGACACTGAAGCTTTCTTT
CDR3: CAISRTLDTEAFF

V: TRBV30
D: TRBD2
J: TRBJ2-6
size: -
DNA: TGTGCCTGGAGTGTACAGCGGACTAGCGGTACTTCTAGCTCTGGGGCCAACGTCCTGACTTTC
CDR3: CAWSVQRTSGTSSSGANVLTF

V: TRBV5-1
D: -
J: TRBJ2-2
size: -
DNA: TGCGCCAGCAGCTTTTGGCGCTCGAACACCGGGGAGCTGTTTTTT
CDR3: CASSFWRSNTGELFF

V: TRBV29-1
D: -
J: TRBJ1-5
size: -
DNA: TGCAGCGTTTTAACCGGGACTGCTATCAATCAGCCCCAGCATTTT
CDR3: CSVLTGTAINQPQHF

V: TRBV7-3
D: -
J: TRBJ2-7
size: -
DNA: TGTGCCAGCAGCCTGGAGACTAGTCCGATCTACGAGCAGTACTTC
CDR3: CASSLETSPIYEQYF

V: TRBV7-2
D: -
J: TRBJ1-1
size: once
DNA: TGTGCCAGCAGCCGGAACACGCCTGGCGCGAGCACTGAAGCTTTCTTT
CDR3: CASSRNTPGASTEAFF

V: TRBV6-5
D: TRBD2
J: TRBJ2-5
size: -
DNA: TGTGCCAGCAGGCTAGCGGGAGGGGGAGAGACCCAGTACTTC
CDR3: CASRLAGGGETQYF

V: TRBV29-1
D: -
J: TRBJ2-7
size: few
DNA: TGCAGCGTCCAGCAGGTTAGCCCGCCCTACGAGCAGTACTTC
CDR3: CSVQQVSPPYEQYF

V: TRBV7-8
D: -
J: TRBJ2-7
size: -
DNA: TGTGCCAGCAGCTTAGGGCGGGGTTACGAGCAGTACTTC
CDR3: CASSLGRGYEQYF

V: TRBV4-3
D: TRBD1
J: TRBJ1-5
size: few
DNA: TGCGCCAGCAGCCACATACAGGGGAGCCAGCCCCAGCATTTT
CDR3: CASSHIQGSQPQHF

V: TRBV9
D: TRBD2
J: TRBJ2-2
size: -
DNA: TGTGCCAGCAGCGTAGAAGGGACTAGTGAGCTGTTTTTT
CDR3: CASSVEGTSELFF

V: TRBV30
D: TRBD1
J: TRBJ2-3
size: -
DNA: TGTGCCTGGAGTGTATATAGGGGGCAGGGGGATACGCAGTATTTT
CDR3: CAWSVYRGQGDTQYF

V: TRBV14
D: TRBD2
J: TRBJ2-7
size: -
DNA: TGTGCCAGCAGCTTGCTAGCGGGAGGGCCAGGTGAGCAGTACTTC
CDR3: CASSLLAGGPGEQYF

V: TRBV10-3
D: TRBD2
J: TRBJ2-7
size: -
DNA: TGTGCCATCTCCCAGCGGGATCCCTACGAGCAGTACTTC
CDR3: CAISQRDPYEQYF

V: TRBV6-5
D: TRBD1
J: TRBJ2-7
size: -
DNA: TGTGCCAGCAGTACAGGGGACCCATACGAGCAGTACTTC
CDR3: CASSTGDPYEQYF

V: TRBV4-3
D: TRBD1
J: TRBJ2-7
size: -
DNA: TGCGCCAGCAGCCAAGATCGGGGACAGAAAACCGGGCCGAGCTCCTACGAGCAGTACTTC
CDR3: CASSQDRGQKTGPSSYEQYF

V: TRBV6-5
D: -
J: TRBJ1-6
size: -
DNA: TGTGCCAGCAGTACCGCGGAGAATTCACCCCTCCACTTT
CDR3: CASSTAENSPLHF

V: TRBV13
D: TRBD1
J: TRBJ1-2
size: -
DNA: TGTGCCAGCAGCTCCAGAATGACAGGGGAGTATGGCTACACCTTC
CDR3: CASSSRMTGEYGYTF

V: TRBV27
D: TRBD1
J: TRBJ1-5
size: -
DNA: TGTGCCAGCAGTCCGGGGACAGGGGGCAGGAATCAGCCCCAGCATTTT
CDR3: CASSPGTGGRNQPQHF

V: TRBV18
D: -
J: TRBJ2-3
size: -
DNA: TGTGCCAGCTCACCGGGGGCCTTCACAGATACGCAGTATTTT
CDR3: CASSPGAFTDTQYF

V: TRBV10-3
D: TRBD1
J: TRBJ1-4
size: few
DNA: TGTGCCATCAGCGGTACCGGGACAGGACCACTGAGAGAAGAAAAACTGTTTTTT
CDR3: CAISGTGTGPLREEKLFF

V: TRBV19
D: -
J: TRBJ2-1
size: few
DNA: TGTGCCAGTAGTATGAGAGACGGGCCGCGCTACAATGAGCAGTTCTTC
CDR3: CASSMRDGPRYNEQFF

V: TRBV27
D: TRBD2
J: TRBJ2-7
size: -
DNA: TGTGCCAGCAGTCGACTAGCGGGAAGTCCCTACGAGCAGTACTTC
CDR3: CASSRLAGSPYEQYF

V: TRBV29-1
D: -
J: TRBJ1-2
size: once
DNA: TGCAGCGTTGAAACAGGTCAGGGACCCGCCTTTTATGGCTACACCTTC
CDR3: CSVETGQGPAFYGYTF

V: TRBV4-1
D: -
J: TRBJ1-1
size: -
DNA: TGCGCCAGCAGTTTTGGCCTCCTGAACACTGAAGCTTTCTTT
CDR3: CASSFGLLNTEAFF

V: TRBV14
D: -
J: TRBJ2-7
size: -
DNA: TGTGCCAGCAGCCCGCCCGGGGGCTACGAGCAGTACTTC
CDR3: CASSPPGGYEQYF

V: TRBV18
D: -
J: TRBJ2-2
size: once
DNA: TGTGCCAGCTCACCACCAGGACTAAACACCGGGGAGCTGTTTTTT
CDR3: CASSPPGLNTGELFF

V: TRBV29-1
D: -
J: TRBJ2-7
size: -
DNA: TGCAGCGCCGCGAGAACGGACTCCTACGAGCAGTACTTC
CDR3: CSAARTDSYEQYF

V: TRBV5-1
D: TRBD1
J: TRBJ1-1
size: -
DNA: TGCGCCAGCAGCTTTACAGGGGTCTCGAACACTGAAGCTTTCTTT
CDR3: CASSFTGVSNTEAFF

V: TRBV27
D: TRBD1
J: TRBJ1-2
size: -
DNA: TGTGCCAGCAGCCAATTCGGACAGGGGGCAGGCTACACCTTC
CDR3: CASSQFGQGAGYTF

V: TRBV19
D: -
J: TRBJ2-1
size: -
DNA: TGTGCCAGTAGTACTCAACTAGTGGGTGAGCAGTTCTTC
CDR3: CASSTQLVGEQFF

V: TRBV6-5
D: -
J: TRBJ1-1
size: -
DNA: TGTGCCAGCAATCTACAGTGGAACACTGAAGCTTTCTTT
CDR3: CASNLQWNTEAFF

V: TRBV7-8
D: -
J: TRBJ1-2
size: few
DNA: TGTGCCAGCAGCGGCCGGGACTCACACTATGGCTACACCTTC
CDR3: CASSGRDSHYGYTF

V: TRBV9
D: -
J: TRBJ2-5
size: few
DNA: TGTGCCAGCAGCGTAGGCACCCCGGGGGAGACCCAGTACTTC
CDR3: CASSVGTPGETQYF

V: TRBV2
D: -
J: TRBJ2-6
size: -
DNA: TGTGCCCTCAAGGGCGTGTCCGGGGCCAACGTCCTGACTTTC
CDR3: CALKGVSGANVLTF

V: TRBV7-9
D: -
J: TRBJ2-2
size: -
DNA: TGTGCCAGCAGCTTCCCCGGGACACTCACCGGGGAGCTGTTTTTT
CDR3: CASSFPGTLTGELFF

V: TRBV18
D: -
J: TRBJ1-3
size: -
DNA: TGTGCCAGCTCACCGACAGGAAACTCTGGAAACACCATATATTTT
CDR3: CASSPTGNSGNTIYF

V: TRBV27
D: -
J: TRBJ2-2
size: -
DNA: TGTGCCAGCAGGCATTTACGTGGGACAACTACCGGGGAGCTGTTTTTT
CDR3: CASRHLRGTTTGELFF

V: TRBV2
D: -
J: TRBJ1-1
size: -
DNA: TGTGCCAGCAGACTGACAGCGATGAACACTGAAGCTTTCTTT
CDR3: CASRLTAMNTEAFF

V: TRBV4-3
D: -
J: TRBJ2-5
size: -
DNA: TGCGCCAGCAGCCAGGGGACATGGGGAGAGACCCAGTACTTC
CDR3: CASSQGTWGETQYF

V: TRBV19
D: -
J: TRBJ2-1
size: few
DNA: TGTGCCAGTAGTATAGTAAAGGGGACGGGAACCTACAATGAGCAGTTCTTC
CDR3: CASSIVKGTGTYNEQFF

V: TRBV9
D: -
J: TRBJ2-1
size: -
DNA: TGTGCCAGCAGCGCCAACAATGAGCAGTTCTTC
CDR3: CASSANNEQFF

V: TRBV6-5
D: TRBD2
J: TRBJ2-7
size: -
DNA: TGTGCCAGCAGCCAACACGGTAACCCGGGAGGGCCGTACTTC
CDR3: CASSQHGNPGGPYF

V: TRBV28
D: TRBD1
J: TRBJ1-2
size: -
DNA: TGTGCCAGCAGTTCGCCACAGGGGCTCTATGGCTACACCTTC
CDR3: CASSSPQGLYGYTF